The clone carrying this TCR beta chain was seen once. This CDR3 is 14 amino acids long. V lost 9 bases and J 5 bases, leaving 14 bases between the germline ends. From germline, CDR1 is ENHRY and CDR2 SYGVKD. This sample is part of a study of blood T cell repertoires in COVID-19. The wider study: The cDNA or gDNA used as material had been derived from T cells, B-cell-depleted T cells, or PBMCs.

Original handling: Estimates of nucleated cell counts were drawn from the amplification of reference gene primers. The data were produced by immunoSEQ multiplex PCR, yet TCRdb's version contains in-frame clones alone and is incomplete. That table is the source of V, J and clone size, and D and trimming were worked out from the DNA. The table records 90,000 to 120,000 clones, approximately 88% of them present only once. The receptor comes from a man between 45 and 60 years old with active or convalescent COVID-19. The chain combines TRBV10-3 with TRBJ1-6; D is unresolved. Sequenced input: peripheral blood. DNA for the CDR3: TGTGCCATGAGGGAGGGCCGGGATAATTCACCCCTCCACTTT. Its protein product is CAMREGRDNSPLHF.